The 4 T cell receptor beta chains below come from one sample, sequenced in a study of Ad26.COV2.S vaccination and SARS-CoV-2 variants. Documented treatment: roughly 18 received Ad26.COV2.S at low or high dose, single or two shots; about five received placebo; per-sample allocation not given. Specimen acquisition occurred on day 63 following the initial vaccine or placebo injection. The table came from immunoSEQ multiplex PCR; TCRdb's copy has only in-frame clones and leaves some out. Seen here are some 520,000 clones, roughly 87% observed once, and the top ten hold 10% to 15%. The sequencing used peripheral blood, collected in a trial of Ad26.COV2.S vaccine versus placebo. These receptors were taken from a person aged 18-60 years who received the Ad26.COV2.S COVID-19 vaccine or a placebo.

The V and J genes are TRBV5-1 and TRBJ2-2; D tentatively fits TRBD1 or TRBD2 (6 bases each). The CDR3 contains 14 residues. Germline V gives CDR1 SGHRS, CDR2 YFSETQ. Trimming left V 2 bases short and J 7 bases short, with 12 bases between. DNA for the CDR3: TGCGCCAGCAGCTTAGGGGGGAAAGTCGGGGAGCTGTTTTTT. This encodes CASSLGGKVGELFF.

The chain recombines TRBV30 with TRBJ2-2; D is perhaps TRBD1 (5 bases). The length of the CDR3 is 15 residues. Trimming left V 4 bases short and J 1 base short, with 13 bases between. The germline gives CDR1 GTSNPN, CDR2 SVGIG (reference sequence). CDR3 sequence reads: CAWKGIALNTGELFF. The CDR3 nucleotides read TGTGCCTGGAAGGGGATAGCCTTGAACACCGGGGAGCTGTTTTTT.

This sequence joins TRBV6-6 and TRBJ1-2; D gene ambiguous. Deletions cut 2 bases from V and 3 bases from J, with 16 bases between. CDR3 length: 16 amino acids. CDR1 and CDR2 from the germline V gene are MNHNY and SVGAGI (reference sequence). CDR3 in DNA: TGTGCCAGCAGTTACAACCGGCCGGAGGCTTACTATGGCTACACCTTC. Translated, it gives CASSYNRPEAYYGYTF.

The chain joins TRBV6-2 or TRBV6-3 to TRBJ2-2; no clear D gene. V gave up 2 bases and J gave up 0 bases, with 4 bases separating them. Per the germline V gene, CDR1 is MNHEY and CDR2 is SVGEGT. The CDR3 runs 14 residues. CDR3 bases: TGTGCCAGCAGTTACCTAGCGAACACCGGGGAGCTGTTTTTT. Its protein is CASSYLANTGELFF.